This is a list of T cell receptor beta chains from one sample in a study of blood T cell repertoires in COVID-19. Repertoires were generated with immunoSEQ multiplex PCR, while TCRdb's copy carries only in-frame clones and drops some. This table has about 500,000 clones, about nine tenths appearing once. Sequenced sample: PBMCs or T cells enriched from blood (not recorded which). These receptors all stem from a woman younger than 35 who had recovered from COVID-19. CDR3s include the opening cysteine and the closing phenylalanine or tryptophan. A D gene is named only where the DNA matches it firmly. Some rows have no size entry. The others give once, few or many, or a class for an expanded clone.

TRBV11-2	TRBJ1-1	.	.	TGTGCCAGCAGCTCCATACGGGAGTACACTGAAGCTTTCTTT	CASSSIREYTEAFF
TRBV27	TRBJ2-1	.	TRBD1	TGTGCCAGCAGTTTGCATCCCCAGGGGGCGGCCAATGAGCAGTTCTTC	CASSLHPQGAANEQFF
TRBV9	TRBJ2-5	once	TRBD2	TGTGCCAGCAGCCCCTATAGCGGGGGCCCCGAAGAGACCCAGTACTTC	CASSPYSGGPEETQYF
TRBV5-1	TRBJ1-2	few	TRBD1	TGCGCCAGCAGCTTGCTACCGACAGGGGAGGCCGGCTACACCTTC	CASSLLPTGEAGYTF
TRBV6-5	TRBJ1-2	.	.	TGTGCCAGCAGCCGGACACCCAACTATGGCTACACCTTC	CASSRTPNYGYTF
TRBV5-1	TRBJ1-5	.	.	TGCGCCAGCAGCTTTGTTGGGGAGGGAAGGAGCAATCAGCCCCAGCATTTT	CASSFVGEGRSNQPQHF
TRBV6-1	TRBJ1-2	.	TRBD1	TGTGCCAGCAGTGCCGAGTCCCAGGGGGAGTACTATGGCTACACCTTC	CASSAESQGEYYGYTF
TRBV11-2	TRBJ2-7	few	.	TGTGCCAGCAGGGATGGAGCTTCCTACGAGCAGTACTTC	CASRDGASYEQYF
TRBV4-1	TRBJ1-2	.	.	TGCGCCGCGACAGCTAAGAACTATGGCTACACCTTC	CAATAKNYGYTF
TRBV4-1	TRBJ2-3	.	.	TGCGCCAGCAGCCAAGGACGGGTAGATACGCAGTATTTT	CASSQGRVDTQYF
TRBV5-1	TRBJ1-3	once	.	TGCGCCAGCAGCTGGAGCAGCAGGGCTTGGGGAAACACCATATATTTT	CASSWSSRAWGNTIYF
TRBV30	TRBJ2-7	.	TRBD1	TGTGCCTGGAAAGTACAGGGGTCCTACGAGCAGTACTTC	CAWKVQGSYEQYF
TRBV5-1	TRBJ1-2	.	TRBD1	TGCGCCAGCAGCCCCACCCCAGGGGGCAACTATGGCTACACCTTC	CASSPTPGGNYGYTF
TRBV7-2	TRBJ2-3	once	.	TGTGCCAGCAGCTTTAGCGGAGATACGCAGTATTTT	CASSFSGDTQYF